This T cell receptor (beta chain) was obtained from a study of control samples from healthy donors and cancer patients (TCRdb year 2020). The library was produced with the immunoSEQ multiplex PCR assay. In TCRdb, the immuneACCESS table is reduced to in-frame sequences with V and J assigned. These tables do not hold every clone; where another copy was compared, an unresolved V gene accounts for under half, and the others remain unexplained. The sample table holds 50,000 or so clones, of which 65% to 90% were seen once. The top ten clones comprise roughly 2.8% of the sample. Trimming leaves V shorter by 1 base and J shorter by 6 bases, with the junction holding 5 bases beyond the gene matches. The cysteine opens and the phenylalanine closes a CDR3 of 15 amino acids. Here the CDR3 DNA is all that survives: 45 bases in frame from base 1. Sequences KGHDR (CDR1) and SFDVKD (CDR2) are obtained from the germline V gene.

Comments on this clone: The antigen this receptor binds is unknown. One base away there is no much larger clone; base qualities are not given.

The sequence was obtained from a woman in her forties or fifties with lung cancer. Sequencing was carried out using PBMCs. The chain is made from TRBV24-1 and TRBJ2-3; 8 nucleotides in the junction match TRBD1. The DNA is TGTGCCACCAGTGATTTCGGGACAGGTACCGATACGCAGTATTTT. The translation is CATSDFGTGTDTQYF.